One TCR beta chain is described in this entry. Clones were read by immunoSEQ multiplex PCR, and TCRdb kept only the in-frame ones, dropping some. The table lists approximately 18,000 clones, around four fifths of them singletons, with 9% to 12% in the top ten. This entry comes from a study of T cell repertoires in ileal Crohn's disease. The CDR3 loop spans 15 amino acids. Germline V lookup: CDR1 SGHKS, CDR2 YYEKEE (reference sequence). V shed 5 bases, J shed 2 bases, and the junction held 4 bases outside the gene matches. Eligibility required adulthood, ileal or ileocolonic Crohn's disease and indicated ileocolonic resection.

The sequencing sample was made of ileal tissue. The TCR comes from an adult with Crohn's disease. The chain is built from TRBV5-5 and TRBJ2-1, with 10 bases aligning to TRBD2. The CDR3 DNA follows: TGTGCCAGCAGTTTTCTAGCGGGGGCCTACAATGAGCAGTTCTTC. Its translation is CASSFLAGAYNEQFF.